Presented here are 12 T cell receptor beta chains from one specimen sequenced in a study of blood T cell repertoires in COVID-19. Some clones are missing from TCRdb's copy, which holds only in-frame ones; the method was immunoSEQ multiplex PCR. The table records 65,000 to 90,000 clones, approximately 84% of them present only once. The source material was peripheral blood. The receptors originated from a human donor in a cohort sampled during active COVID-19.

The genes are TRBV11-3 and TRBJ2-4; a possible D gene is TRBD2 (6 bases). The CDR3 contains 13 residues. Germline-derived CDR1 and CDR2 are SGHNT and YENEEA. V was cut by 3 bases and J by 9 bases, with 12 bases left in between. CDR3 nucleotide sequence: TGTGCCAGCAGCTTCGGGGCGGGAAGCATTCAGTACTTC. Protein sequence: CASSFGAGSIQYF.

This sequence joins TRBV19 and TRBJ1-5; tentatively, D is TRBD1 (5 bases). The CDR3 is 16 residues long. V was trimmed by 1 base and J by 4 bases, leaving 14 bases between them. Germline CDR1 reads LNHDA; CDR2 reads SQIVND (reference sequence). The DNA of the CDR3 is TGTGCCAGTAGTATAGGACAGATTATAGCAAATCAGCCCCAGCATTTT. It translates to CASSIGQIIANQPQHF.

V gene TRBV3-1 (or the pseudogene TRBV3-2) combines with J gene TRBJ1-6, with 7 bases aligning to TRBD1. The CDR3 runs 17 residues. The germline gives CDR1 LGHDT, CDR2 YNNKEL (reference sequence). V lost 1 base and J lost 5; bases outside the gene matches: 8. In nucleotides, the CDR3 is TGTGCCAGCAGCCAAGTTCCAGACAGGGTGAATAATTCACCCCTCCACTTT. Protein product: CASSQVPDRVNNSPLHF.

This chain uses TRBV4-3 with TRBJ1-5; possibly TRBD1 for D (5 bases). Trimming removed 0 bases at V and 11 bases at J, with 11 bases between. Germline V gives CDR1 LGHNA, CDR2 YSLEER. This CDR3 has 13 residues. This CDR3 reads CASSQERGSTQHF. The CDR3 DNA is TGCGCCAGCAGCCAAGAAAGGGGCTCAACCCAGCATTTT.

The sample holds a few counts of this clone. The chain recombines TRBV18 with TRBJ2-2; D call uncertain. The CDR3 contains 14 residues. V lost 3 bases and J 0 bases, leaving 5 bases between the germline ends. Germline lookup yields CDR1 KGHSH and CDR2 LQKENI. In DNA form, the CDR3 reads TGTGCCAGCTCACCCCTACCGAACACCGGGGAGCTGTTTTTT. This gives the protein CASSPLPNTGELFF.

The chain uses TRBV10-3 and TRBJ2-7, with 8 bases fitting TRBD2. The germline V gene encodes CDR1 ENHRY and CDR2 SYGVKD. V gave up 0 bases and J gave up 3 bases; unmatched junction bases: 10. The CDR3 is 17 residues long. The CDR3, as DNA: TGTGCCATCAGTGAGTCGGAGGCTAGCGGGTCCATCTACGAGCAGTACTTC. Its translation is CAISESEASGSIYEQYF.

The chain couples TRBV5-1 to TRBJ2-7, with D perhaps TRBD2 (6 bases). Germline lookup yields CDR1 SGHRS and CDR2 YFSETQ. The CDR3 spans 14 residues. Between the trimmed V and J ends, which lost 2 bases and 2 bases, there was a span of 11 bases. The CDR3 is CASSLQEGPYEQYF. CDR3 coding DNA: TGCGCCAGCAGCTTACAGGAGGGACCCTACGAGCAGTACTTC.

The chain joins TRBV7-2 to TRBJ2-3, with TRBD2 matching 10 bases. Germline V gene lookup returns CDR1 SGHTA and CDR2 FQGNSA. CDR3 length: 17 residues. After removal of 0 bases from V and 8 bases from J, the junction contained 11 bases not matched to a gene. For the CDR3, the DNA is TGTGCCAGCAGCTTAGCGAGTACTAGCGGGGTCGTAGGTACGCAGTATTTT. Translation gives CASSLASTSGVVGTQYF.

CDR3 nucleotide sequence: TGTGCCAGCACCTTCCGAGGGGGGGGTAGCGTCGCTGAAGCTTTCTTT. Its protein is CASTFRGGGSVAEAFF. The chain links TRBV28 to TRBJ1-1, with D possibly matching TRBD1 (6 bases). CDR1 MDHEN and CDR2 SYDVKM come from the germline V gene. The CDR3 runs 16 residues. V lost 7 bases, J lost 6 bases, and 24 bases lay in between.

This chain links TRBV9 with TRBJ2-7; D possibly corresponds to TRBD1 (6 bases). The CDR3 spans 14 residues. Trimming took 4 bases from V and 3 from J, leaving 14 bases between them. The V gene's germline CDR1 is SGDLS and CDR2 YYNGEE. The CDR3 DNA sequence: TGTGCCAGCAGCCTCCGGGACACACACTACGAGCAGTACTTC. Amino acids: CASSLRDTHYEQYF.

The J gene is TRBJ1-1, the V gene TRBV5-4; D remains ambiguous. With 3 bases removed from V and 3 bases from J, the gap between germline ends came to 9 bases. Per germline, CDR1 SGHNT and CDR2 YYREEE (reference sequence). The length of the CDR3 is 13 residues. The CDR3 region has the DNA TGTGCCAGCAGCTCACAACGGGACACTGAAGCTTTCTTT. It specifies CASSSQRDTEAFF.

The V and J genes are TRBV6-2 or TRBV6-3 and TRBJ2-7; D remains ambiguous. The germline V gene encodes CDR1 MNHEY and CDR2 SVGEGT. Trimming cost V 0 bases and J 11 bases, with 14 bases left between them. The CDR3 covers 13 residues. The CDR3 bases are TGTGCCAGCAGTTACTCCTCATACCCCAGTGAGTACTTC. Encoded protein: CASSYSSYPSEYF.